These 24 T cell receptor beta chains were sequenced from one sample in a study of graft-versus-host responses after intestinal transplantation. The data were produced by immunoSEQ multiplex PCR, yet TCRdb's version contains in-frame clones alone and is incomplete. The data contain 13,000 to 15,000 clones, 70% to 85% of them singletons. Lymphocytes (intraepithelial and lamina propria) were released by processing the graft tissue. Sequenced material: ileum tissue, taken approximately 27 days after intestinal transplant. Source of these receptors: a human patient who received an intestinal transplant, so some T cells may come from the graft donor.

This clone appeared a few times. The chain is built from TRBV28 and TRBJ1-2, with TRBD1 identical over 10 bases. Germline assignment: CDR1 MDHEN and CDR2 SYDVKM. This CDR3 has 14 residues. V shed 5 bases, J shed 8 bases, and the junction held 8 bases outside the gene matches. CDR3 amino acids: CASSHQGTGVGYTF. The CDR3 nucleotides read TGTGCCAGCAGTCACCAGGGGACAGGGGTCGGCTACACCTTC.

The count of this clone is one. The chain recombines TRBV4-2 with TRBJ2-1, with D tentatively TRBD1 (5 bases). Trimming removed 0 bases at V and 4 bases at J, with 22 bases between. CDR1 LGHNA and CDR2 YNFKEQ come from the germline V gene. The CDR3 has 19 amino acids. CDR3 amino acids: CASSQEYRGLPSFYNEQFF. CDR3 in DNA: TGTGCCAGCAGCCAAGAGTATAGGGGCCTACCCTCTTTTTACAATGAGCAGTTCTTC.

The genes are TRBV2 and TRBJ1-1; 8 nucleotides line up with TRBD1. Germline V gene lookup returns CDR1 SNHLY and CDR2 FYNNEI. The CDR3 covers 16 residues. V shed 6 bases, J shed 2 bases, and the junction held 11 bases outside the gene matches. In nucleotides, the CDR3 is TGTGCCAGCAGCCTGACAGGGGACTCCCCAAACACTGAAGCTTTCTTT. Translating it yields CASSLTGDSPNTEAFF.

This rearrangement joins TRBV4-2 to TRBJ1-1, with D unresolved. CDR1 and CDR2 (germline): LGHNA, YNFKEQ. V dropped 0 bases and J dropped 1 base, with 9 bases sitting between them. The CDR3 is 15 residues long. DNA for the CDR3: TGTGCCAGCAGCCAAGATCTTGCCGGGAACACTGAAGCTTTCTTT. Protein: CASSQDLAGNTEAFF.

This chain uses TRBV6-1 with TRBJ1-1, with a tentative D call TRBD1 (5 bases). The CDR3 has 14 amino acids. CDR1 and CDR2 (germline): MNHNS, SASEGT. With 4 bases removed from V and 6 bases from J, the gap between germline ends came to 15 bases. CDR3 protein: CASSGGDFISEAFF. The CDR3 DNA is TGTGCCAGCAGTGGGGGGGACTTTATCTCTGAAGCTTTCTTT.

The chain carries TRBV11-2 and TRBJ2-7; no clear D. Trimming pared 4 bases from V and 4 bases from J, leaving 14 bases between. This CDR3 has 14 residues. Germline CDR1 SGHAT, CDR2 FQNNGV. CDR3 amino acids: CASSYTTGVYEQYV. As DNA, the CDR3 is TGTGCCAGCAGCTACACGACTGGAGTTTACGAGCAGTACGTC.

The chain couples TRBV7-2 to TRBJ2-5; 9 bases are a match to TRBD2. V lost 1 base to trimming and J lost 5 bases; unmatched junction nucleotides: 5. The CDR3 consists of 15 residues. Germline V gene sequence: CDR1 SGHTA, CDR2 FQGNSA. CDR3 region: CASSLGASGVETQYF. CDR3 DNA sequence: TGTGCCAGCAGCTTAGGGGCTAGCGGGGTTGAGACCCAGTACTTC.

The chain uses TRBV4-1 and TRBJ1-6, with 7 bases that match TRBD1. With V trimmed by 4 bases and J by 14 bases, 8 bases remained unmatched. The CDR3 has 13 amino acids. CDR1 is MGHRA, CDR2 YSYEKL, per germline. DNA of the CDR3: TGCGCCAGCAGCCGACAGGGCTCGGGGGCCCTCCACTTT. Translating it yields CASSRQGSGALHF.

The J gene is TRBJ1-2, the V gene TRBV11-2, with 7 positions matching TRBD1. This CDR3 is built from 14 residues. Looked up from germline, CDR1 is SGHAT and CDR2 is FQNNGV. The trim removed 1 base at V and 4 bases at J, leaving 3 bases unmatched. CDR3 bases: TGTGCCAGCAGCTTAGCCGGGACAGTCTATGGCTACACCTTC. It translates to CASSLAGTVYGYTF.

The gene calls are TRBV28 and TRBJ2-1, with 10 bases lining up with TRBD2. Looked up from germline, CDR1 is MDHEN and CDR2 is SYDVKM. With 6 bases clipped from V and 6 bases from J, the junction kept 8 bases outside the gene matches. The length of the CDR3 is 15 residues. CDR3 protein: CASSSSGGAGNEQFF. CDR3 sequence (DNA): TGTGCCAGCAGCTCCAGCGGGGGGGCTGGCAATGAGCAGTTCTTC.

The chain couples TRBV19 to TRBJ1-1; a possible D gene is TRBD1 (5 bases). This CDR3 comprises 17 residues. CDR1 is LNHDA and CDR2 is SQIVND in the germline V gene (reference sequence). The V gene lost 5 bases and the J gene lost 1 base, with 20 bases spanning the gap. The CDR3 protein is CASSALPWGVENTEAFF. The CDR3 region has the DNA TGTGCCAGTAGTGCCTTACCATGGGGGGTCGAGAACACTGAAGCTTTCTTT.

This chain links TRBV7-6 with TRBJ1-5; D ambiguous. This CDR3 comprises 14 residues. Germline lookup yields CDR1 SGHVS and CDR2 FNYEAQ. V was cut by 1 base and J by 7 bases, with 11 bases left in between. CDR3 nucleotides: TGTGCCAGCAGCTTAGGGCACCTTCAGCAGCCCCAGCATTTT. Amino acid sequence: CASSLGHLQQPQHF.

The CDR3 DNA reads as TGTGCCACCACTGCACGTGGGCCAAGCTACAATGAGCAGTTCTTC. Translating gives CATTARGPSYNEQFF. This rearrangement joins TRBV6-1 to TRBJ2-1; no definite D call. This CDR3 is 15 amino acids long. With 10 bases removed from V and 3 bases from J, the gap between germline ends came to 19 bases. Germline V lookup: CDR1 MNHNS, CDR2 SASEGT.

The V call is TRBV29-1, the J call TRBJ2-2; 9 nucleotides agree with TRBD1. Germline loops: CDR1 SQVTM, CDR2 ANQGSEA. The CDR3 consists of 14 residues. After removal of 3 bases from V and 6 bases from J, the junction contained 5 bases not matched to a gene. CDR3 DNA sequence: TGCAGCGTTGAGGGACAGGGTCGGCCCGGGGAGCTGTTTTTT. This translates into CSVEGQGRPGELFF.

This chain joins TRBV6-6 and TRBJ2-7; TRBD2 aligns across 8 bases. The CDR3 totals 13 residues. J gave up 4 bases and V 5 bases, and 4 bases lay outside the gene matches. Germline CDR1 MNHNY, CDR2 SVGAGI (reference sequence). CDR3 in amino acids: CASSSGGRYEQYV. In DNA, the CDR3 is TGTGCCAGCAGTAGCGGGGGTCGTTACGAGCAGTACGTC.

The chain is built from TRBV4-1 and TRBJ2-5, with D possibly being TRBD2 (5 bases). The CDR3 sequence is 14 residues long. V was trimmed by 7 bases and J by 5 bases, leaving 17 bases between them. The germline CDR1 and CDR2 sequences are MGHRA and YSYEKL. The CDR3 nucleotides read TGCGCCAGCAATGAGAGGGTCGGGTGGGAGACCCAGTACTTC. It specifies CASNERVGWETQYF.

V is TRBV7-2 and J is TRBJ1-6; D possibly corresponds to TRBD1 (5 bases). The CDR3 has 14 residues. CDR1 SGHTA and CDR2 FQGNSA come from the germline V gene. Trimming removed 0 bases at V and 7 bases at J, with 7 bases between. CDR3 sequence (DNA): TGTGCCAGCAGCTTAGCGGGGGGGAATTCACCCCTCCACTTT. Its protein is CASSLAGGNSPLHF.

In its sample, this clone was seen a few times. The chain has TRBV19 and TRBJ1-2, with D unresolved. The CDR3 covers 15 residues. V was clipped by 1 base and J by 4 bases, with 13 bases between them. Germline CDR1 reads LNHDA; CDR2 reads SQIVND (reference sequence). The CDR3 is CASSIASHMAYGYTF. The CDR3 nucleotides read TGTGCCAGTAGTATAGCCTCTCACATGGCCTATGGCTACACCTTC.

The gene calls are TRBV19 and TRBJ1-1; a weak D match, TRBD1 (5 bases). CDR1 and CDR2 (germline): LNHDA, SQIVND (reference sequence). V was shortened by 6 bases and J by 5 bases, with 7 bases between the two germline ends. The CDR3 has 11 amino acids. In DNA form, the CDR3 reads TGTGCCAGTAGGGAGGGGACTGAAGCTTTCTTT. This gives the protein CASREGTEAFF.

V is TRBV5-4 and J is TRBJ2-2; D is ambiguous. CDR1 is SGHNT, CDR2 YYREEE, per germline (reference sequence). The CDR3 length is 12 residues. The germline V and J ends were trimmed by 10 bases and 4 bases, with 11 bases remaining between them. The CDR3 sequence is CACRPSTGELFF. The CDR3 DNA reads as TGTGCCTGTCGTCCGAGCACCGGGGAGCTGTTTTTT.

The chain recombines TRBV4-3 with TRBJ2-5, with TRBD1 as a possible D gene (6 bases). CDR3 length: 15 amino acids. The germline CDR1 and CDR2 sequences are LGHNA and YSLEER. V lost 0 bases and J lost 5, with 13 bases in between. The CDR3 DNA follows: TGCGCCAGCAGCCAAGATAACAGGGCCCGCGAGACCCAGTACTTC. Translation: CASSQDNRARETQYF.

The V and J genes are TRBV15 and TRBJ2-5; weak D call: TRBD2 (6 bases). CDR1 is LNHNV, CDR2 YYDKDF, per germline (reference sequence). The V and J ends lost 1 base and 5 bases respectively, with 11 bases between them. The CDR3 contains 14 residues. CDR3 bases: TGTGCCACCAGCAGAGGGGAGGTCAGGGAGACCCAGTACTTC. Translation: CATSRGEVRETQYF.

This clone was recorded once. The V call is TRBV28, the J call TRBJ2-5; 7 bases line up with TRBD1. The assigned J gene may be wrong: the sequence end matches TRBJ2-7 better. Per the germline V gene, CDR1 is MDHEN and CDR2 is SYDVKM. The CDR3 is 14 amino acids. CDR3 DNA: TGTGCCAGCAGTTTAGGGTCGACAGGGAGCGAGCAGTACTTC. It translates to CASSLGSTGSEQYF.

The chain combines TRBV6-1 with TRBJ2-1, with D perhaps TRBD1 (5 bases). This CDR3 contains 16 residues. Trimming pared 2 bases from V and 4 bases from J, leaving 15 bases between. The germline V gene has CDR1 MNHNS and CDR2 SASEGT. CDR3 nucleotide sequence: TGTGCCAGCAGTGAAAGCCTCCAGGGCGGATACAATGAGCAGTTCTTC. This gives the protein CASSESLQGGYNEQFF.